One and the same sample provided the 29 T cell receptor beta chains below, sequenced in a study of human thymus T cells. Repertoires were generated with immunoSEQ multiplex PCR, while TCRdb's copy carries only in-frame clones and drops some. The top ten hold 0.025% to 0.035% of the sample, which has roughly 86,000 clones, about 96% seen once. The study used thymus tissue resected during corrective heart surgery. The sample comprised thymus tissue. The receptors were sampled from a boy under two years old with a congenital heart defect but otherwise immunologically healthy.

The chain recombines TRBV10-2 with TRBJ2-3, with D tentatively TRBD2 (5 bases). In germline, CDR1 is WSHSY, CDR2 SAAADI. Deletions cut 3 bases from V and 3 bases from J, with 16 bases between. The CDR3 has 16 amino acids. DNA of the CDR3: TGCGCCAGCAGTGACGACACTAGGAGTTTAACAGATACGCAGTATTTT. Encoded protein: CASSDDTRSLTDTQYF.

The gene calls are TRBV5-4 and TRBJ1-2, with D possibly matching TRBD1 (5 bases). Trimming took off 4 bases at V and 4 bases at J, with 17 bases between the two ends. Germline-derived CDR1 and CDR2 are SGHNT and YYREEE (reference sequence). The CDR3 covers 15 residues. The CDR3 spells CASSPIDSLLYGYTF. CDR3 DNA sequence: TGTGCCAGCAGCCCAATAGACAGCTTACTCTATGGCTACACCTTC. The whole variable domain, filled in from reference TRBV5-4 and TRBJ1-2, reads ETGVTQSPTHLIKTRGQQVTLRCSSQSGHNTVSWYQQALGQGPQFIFQYYREEENGRGNFPPRFSGLQFPNYSSELNVNALELDDSALYLCASSPIDSLLYGYTFGSGTRLTVV.

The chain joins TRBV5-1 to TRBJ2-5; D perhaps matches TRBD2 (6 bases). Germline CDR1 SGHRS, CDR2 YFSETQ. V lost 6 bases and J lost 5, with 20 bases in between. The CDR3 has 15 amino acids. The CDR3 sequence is CASKDLLAGMETQYF. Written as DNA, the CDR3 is TGCGCCAGCAAGGACCTTTTGGCGGGGATGGAGACCCAGTACTTC.

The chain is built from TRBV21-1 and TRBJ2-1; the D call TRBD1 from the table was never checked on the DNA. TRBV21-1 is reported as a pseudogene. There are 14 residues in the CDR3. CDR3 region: CASSKGTVYNEQFF. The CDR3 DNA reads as TGTGCCAGCAGCAAGGGGACAGTCTACAATGAGCAGTTCTTC.

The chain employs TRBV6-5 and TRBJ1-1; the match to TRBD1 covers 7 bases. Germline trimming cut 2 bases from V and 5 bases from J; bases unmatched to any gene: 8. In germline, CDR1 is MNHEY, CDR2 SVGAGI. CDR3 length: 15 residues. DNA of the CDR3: TGTGCCAGCAGTTACCTAGAGACACAGGGGACTGAAGCTTTCTTT. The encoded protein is CASSYLETQGTEAFF.

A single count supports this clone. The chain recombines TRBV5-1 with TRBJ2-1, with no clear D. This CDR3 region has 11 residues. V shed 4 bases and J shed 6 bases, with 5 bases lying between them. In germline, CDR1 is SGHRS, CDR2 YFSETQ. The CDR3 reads CASSHVNEQFF. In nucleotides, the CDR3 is TGCGCCAGCAGCCATGTCAATGAGCAGTTCTTC.

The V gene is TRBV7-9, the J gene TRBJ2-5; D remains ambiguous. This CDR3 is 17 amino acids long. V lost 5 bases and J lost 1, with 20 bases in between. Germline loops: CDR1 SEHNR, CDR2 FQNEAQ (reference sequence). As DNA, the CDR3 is TGTGCCAGCAGCCCCCGCCTTACCAGGCGTACCCAAGAGACCCAGTACTTC. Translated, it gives CASSPRLTRRTQETQYF.

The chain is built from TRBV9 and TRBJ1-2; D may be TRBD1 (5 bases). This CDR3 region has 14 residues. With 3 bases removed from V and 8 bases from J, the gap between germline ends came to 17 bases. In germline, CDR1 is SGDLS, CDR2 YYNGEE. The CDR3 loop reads CASSASVRAAGYTF. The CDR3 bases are TGTGCCAGCAGCGCGTCGGTCAGGGCGGCCGGCTACACCTTC.

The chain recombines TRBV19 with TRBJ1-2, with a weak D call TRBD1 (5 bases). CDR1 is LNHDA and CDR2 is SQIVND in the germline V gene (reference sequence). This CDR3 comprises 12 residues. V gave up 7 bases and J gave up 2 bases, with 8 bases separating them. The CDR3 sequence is CASNGANYGYTF. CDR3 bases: TGTGCCAGTAATGGGGCGAACTATGGCTACACCTTC.

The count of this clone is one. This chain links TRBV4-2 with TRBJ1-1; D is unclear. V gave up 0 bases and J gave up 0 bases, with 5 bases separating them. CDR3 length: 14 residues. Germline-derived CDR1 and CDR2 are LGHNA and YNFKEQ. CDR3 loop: CASSQESMNTEAFF. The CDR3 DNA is TGTGCCAGCAGCCAAGAAAGTATGAACACTGAAGCTTTCTTT.

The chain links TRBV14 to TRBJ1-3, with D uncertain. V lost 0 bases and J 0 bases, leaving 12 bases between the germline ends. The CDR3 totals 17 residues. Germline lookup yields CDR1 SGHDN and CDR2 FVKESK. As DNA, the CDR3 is TGTGCCAGCAGCCAAGATGTCGCGGCCCGCTCTGGAAACACCATATATTTT. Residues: CASSQDVAARSGNTIYF.

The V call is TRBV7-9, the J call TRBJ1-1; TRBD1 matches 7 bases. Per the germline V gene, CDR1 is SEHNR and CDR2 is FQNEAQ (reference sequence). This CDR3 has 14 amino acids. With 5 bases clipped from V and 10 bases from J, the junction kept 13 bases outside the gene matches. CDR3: CASSLGTAPTGAFF. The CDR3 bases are TGTGCCAGCAGCCTGGGGACAGCGCCCACGGGAGCTTTCTTT.

CDR3: CASSSSRTSGGNNEQFF. The CDR3 nucleotides are TGTGCCAGCAGCTCCTCAAGGACTAGCGGGGGCAACAATGAGCAGTTCTTC. The chain combines TRBV9 with TRBJ2-1; 13 nucleotides align to TRBD2. The CDR3 spans 17 residues. Germline V gene lookup returns CDR1 SGDLS and CDR2 YYNGEE. The V gene end was trimmed by 4 bases and the J gene end by 5 bases; junction bases not matched to a gene: 9.

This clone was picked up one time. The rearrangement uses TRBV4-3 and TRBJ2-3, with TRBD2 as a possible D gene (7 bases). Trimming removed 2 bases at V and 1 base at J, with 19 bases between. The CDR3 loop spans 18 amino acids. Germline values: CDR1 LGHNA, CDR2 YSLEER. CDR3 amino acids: CASSQYSWGGLGTDTQYF. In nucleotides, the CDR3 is TGCGCCAGCAGCCAATACTCTTGGGGGGGCCTGGGCACAGATACGCAGTATTTT.

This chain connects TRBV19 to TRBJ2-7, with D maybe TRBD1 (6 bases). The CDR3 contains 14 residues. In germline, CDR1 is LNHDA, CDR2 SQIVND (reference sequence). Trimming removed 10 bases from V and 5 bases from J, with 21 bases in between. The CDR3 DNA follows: TGTGCCACCTCGACCGGGACAAGGGCCAACGAGCAGTACTTC. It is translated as CATSTGTRANEQYF.

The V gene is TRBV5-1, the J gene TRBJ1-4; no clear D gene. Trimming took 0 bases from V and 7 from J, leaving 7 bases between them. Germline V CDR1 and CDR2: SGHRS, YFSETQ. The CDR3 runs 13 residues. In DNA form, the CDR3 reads TGCGCCAGCAGCTTGGGACAAGCTGAAAAACTGTTTTTT. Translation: CASSLGQAEKLFF.

CDR3 nucleotide sequence: TGTGCCAGCTCACCCCCCTCTGGACTGGGGGCGGATGGCTACACCTTC. This encodes CASSPPSGLGADGYTF. The rearrangement links TRBV18 to TRBJ1-2, with TRBD1 as a possible D gene (6 bases). The germline V gene has CDR1 KGHSH and CDR2 LQKENI. CDR3 length: 16 amino acids. V shed 3 bases and J shed 6 bases, with 20 bases lying between them.

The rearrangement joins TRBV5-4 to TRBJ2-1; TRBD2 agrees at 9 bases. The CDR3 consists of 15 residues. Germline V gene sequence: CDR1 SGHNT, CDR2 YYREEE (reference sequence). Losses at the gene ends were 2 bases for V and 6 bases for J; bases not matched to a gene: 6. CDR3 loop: CASSLASGVFNEQFF. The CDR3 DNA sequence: TGTGCCAGCAGCTTAGCTAGCGGGGTTTTCAATGAGCAGTTCTTC.

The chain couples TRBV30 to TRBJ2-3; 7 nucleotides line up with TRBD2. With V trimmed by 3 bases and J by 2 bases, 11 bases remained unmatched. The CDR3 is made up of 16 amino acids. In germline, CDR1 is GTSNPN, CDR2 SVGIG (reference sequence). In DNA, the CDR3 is TGTGCCTGGAGCCGAACTAGCGAGCATTTCACAGATACGCAGTATTTT. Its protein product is CAWSRTSEHFTDTQYF.

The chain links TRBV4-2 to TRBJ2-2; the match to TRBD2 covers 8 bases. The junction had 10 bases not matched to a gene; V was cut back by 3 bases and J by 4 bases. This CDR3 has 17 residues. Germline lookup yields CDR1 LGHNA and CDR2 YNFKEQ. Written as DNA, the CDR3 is TGTGCCAGCAGCCAGAATATTGGTAGCGGGGCCACCGGGGAGCTGTTTTTT. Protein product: CASSQNIGSGATGELFF.

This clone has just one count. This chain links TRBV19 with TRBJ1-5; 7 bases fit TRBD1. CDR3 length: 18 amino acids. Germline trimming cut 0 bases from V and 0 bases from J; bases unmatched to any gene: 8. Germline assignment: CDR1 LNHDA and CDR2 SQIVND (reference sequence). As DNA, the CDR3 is TGTGCCAGTAGTATAGACAGGGGGGTTGGGAATAGCAATCAGCCCCAGCATTTT. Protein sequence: CASSIDRGVGNSNQPQHF.

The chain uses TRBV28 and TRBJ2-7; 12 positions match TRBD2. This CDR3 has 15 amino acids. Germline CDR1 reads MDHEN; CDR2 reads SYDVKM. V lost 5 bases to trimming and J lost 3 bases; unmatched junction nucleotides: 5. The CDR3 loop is CASSLMTSGSYEQYF. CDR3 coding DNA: TGTGCCAGCAGTCTTATGACTAGCGGGAGCTACGAGCAGTACTTC.

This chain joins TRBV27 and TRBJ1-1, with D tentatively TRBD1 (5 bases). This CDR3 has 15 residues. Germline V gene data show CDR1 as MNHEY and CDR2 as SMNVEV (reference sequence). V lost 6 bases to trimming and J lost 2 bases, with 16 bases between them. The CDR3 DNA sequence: TGTGCCAGCAGGGGGGTCGGAAAATCCAACACTGAAGCTTTCTTT. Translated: CASRGVGKSNTEAFF.

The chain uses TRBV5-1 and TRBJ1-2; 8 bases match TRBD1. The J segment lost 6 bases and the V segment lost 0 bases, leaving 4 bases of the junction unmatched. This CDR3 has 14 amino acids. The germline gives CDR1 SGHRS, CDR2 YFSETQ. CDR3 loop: CASSLGQGLNGYTF. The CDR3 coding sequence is TGCGCCAGCAGCTTGGGACAGGGGTTGAATGGCTACACCTTC.

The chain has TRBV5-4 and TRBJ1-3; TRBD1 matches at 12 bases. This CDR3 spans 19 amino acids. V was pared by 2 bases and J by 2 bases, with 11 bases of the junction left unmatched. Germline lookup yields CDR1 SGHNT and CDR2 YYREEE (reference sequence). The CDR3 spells CASSLGDRDRGLTGNTIYF. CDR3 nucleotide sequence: TGTGCCAGCAGCTTAGGAGATAGGGACAGGGGGCTTACTGGAAACACCATATATTTT.

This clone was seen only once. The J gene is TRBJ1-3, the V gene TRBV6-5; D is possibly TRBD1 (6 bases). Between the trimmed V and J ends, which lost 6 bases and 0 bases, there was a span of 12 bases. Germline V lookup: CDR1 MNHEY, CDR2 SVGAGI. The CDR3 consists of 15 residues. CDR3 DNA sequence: TGTGCCAGCAGCCACCGGGACACCTCTGGAAACACCATATATTTT. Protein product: CASSHRDTSGNTIYF.

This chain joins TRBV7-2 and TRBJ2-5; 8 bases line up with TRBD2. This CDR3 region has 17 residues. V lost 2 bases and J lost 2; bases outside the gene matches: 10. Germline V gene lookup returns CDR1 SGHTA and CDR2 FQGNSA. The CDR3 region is CASSLSPRGATQETQYF. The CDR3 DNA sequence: TGTGCCAGCAGCTTATCCCCGCGGGGGGCTACACAAGAGACCCAGTACTTC.

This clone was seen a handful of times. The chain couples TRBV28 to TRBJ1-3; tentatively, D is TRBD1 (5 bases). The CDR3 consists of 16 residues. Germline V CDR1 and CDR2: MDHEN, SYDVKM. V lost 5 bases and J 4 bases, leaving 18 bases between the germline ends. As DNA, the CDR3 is TGTGCCAGCAGTCCCAACCCGACAGTAGCAGGAAACACCATATATTTT. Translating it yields CASSPNPTVAGNTIYF.

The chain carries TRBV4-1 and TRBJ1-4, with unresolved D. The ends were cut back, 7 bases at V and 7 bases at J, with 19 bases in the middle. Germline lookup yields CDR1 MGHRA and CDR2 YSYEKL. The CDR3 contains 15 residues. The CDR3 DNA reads TGCGCCAGCAACCCCGGGGTGCACGATGGTGAAAAACTGTTTTTT. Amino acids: CASNPGVHDGEKLFF.